The rows below give T cell receptor beta chains drawn from one sample of a study of cytomegalovirus exposure and HLA in healthy donors. Here immunoSEQ multiplex PCR was the method, and the copy in TCRdb shows in-frame clones only, minus some. Among around 190,000 clones, around 78% were seen once, and the ten largest hold 1.5% to 2%. The sequencing sample was made of PBMCs. All receptors come from a man aged 25 to 40 in good health and CMV-seronegative. The CDR3 runs from the conserved cysteine through the conserved F or W. The order of the fields is J gene, V gene, clone size, D gene, CDR3 length, CDR3 DNA, CDR3 protein. D genes are given only for firm matches. Size is stated for part of the rows, as once, few or many counts, or as a class when the clone is expanded.

J gene: TRBJ1-5
V gene: TRBV4-1
clone size: NA
D gene: NA
CDR3 length: 15
CDR3 DNA: TGCGCCAGCAGCCAAGATCCGGGAGGAGGTCAGCCCCAGCATTTT
CDR3 protein: CASSQDPGGGQPQHF

J gene: TRBJ2-7
V gene: TRBV6-6
clone size: few
D gene: NA
CDR3 length: 11
CDR3 DNA: TGTGCCAGCAGTCGTCTCTACGAGCAGTACTTC
CDR3 protein: CASSRLYEQYF

J gene: TRBJ2-3
V gene: TRBV25-1
clone size: NA
D gene: NA
CDR3 length: 16
CDR3 DNA: TGTGCCAGCAGCCAAACCAGGACAGAAATCACAGATACGCAGTATTTT
CDR3 protein: CASSQTRTEITDTQYF

J gene: TRBJ1-5
V gene: TRBV19
clone size: NA
D gene: TRBD1
CDR3 length: 16
CDR3 DNA: TGTGCCAGTAGTCTTGTAGGGGGCGCCGTATGGCAGCCCCAGCATTTT
CDR3 protein: CASSLVGGAVWQPQHF

J gene: TRBJ2-7
V gene: TRBV27
clone size: NA
D gene: TRBD1
CDR3 length: 16
CDR3 DNA: TGTGCCAGCAGTTTAGGATGGACAGGACCCTCCTACGAGCAGTACTTC
CDR3 protein: CASSLGWTGPSYEQYF

J gene: TRBJ2-3
V gene: TRBV27
clone size: few
D gene: TRBD2
CDR3 length: 15
CDR3 DNA: TGTGCCAGCAGTTCGCTAGCGGGAGTGGTAGATACGCAGTATTTT
CDR3 protein: CASSSLAGVVDTQYF

J gene: TRBJ2-7
V gene: TRBV5-6
clone size: NA
D gene: TRBD2
CDR3 length: 16
CDR3 DNA: TGTGCCAGCAGCTTAAATCTAGCGGGCTACTCCTACGAGCAGTACTTC
CDR3 protein: CASSLNLAGYSYEQYF

J gene: TRBJ2-7
V gene: TRBV9
clone size: NA
D gene: TRBD2
CDR3 length: 16
CDR3 DNA: TGTGCCAGCAGCCCCTCATTTAGCGGGCCGCGCATCGAGCAGTACTTC
CDR3 protein: CASSPSFSGPRIEQYF

J gene: TRBJ2-3
V gene: TRBV15
clone size: NA
D gene: NA
CDR3 length: 14
CDR3 DNA: TGTGCCACCAGCAGAGACAGGGGGGCAGATACGCAGTATTTT
CDR3 protein: CATSRDRGADTQYF

J gene: TRBJ1-4
V gene: TRBV5-5
clone size: NA
D gene: TRBD1
CDR3 length: 16
CDR3 DNA: TGTGCCAGCAGCTTACAGGGGCTGACAACTAATGAAAAACTGTTTTTT
CDR3 protein: CASSLQGLTTNEKLFF

J gene: TRBJ2-7
V gene: TRBV14
clone size: NA
D gene: NA
CDR3 length: 15
CDR3 DNA: TGTGCCAGCAGCCAAAGAGTAGGGGTTGGCAACGAGCAGTACTTC
CDR3 protein: CASSQRVGVGNEQYF

J gene: TRBJ2-3
V gene: TRBV7-2
clone size: NA
D gene: NA
CDR3 length: 12
CDR3 DNA: TGTGCCAGCAGCCTTCCGAGCGGTACGCAGTATTTT
CDR3 protein: CASSLPSGTQYF

J gene: TRBJ2-1
V gene: TRBV4-1
clone size: NA
D gene: NA
CDR3 length: 14
CDR3 DNA: TGCGCCAGCAGCCAAGTAACAGGGTACAATGAGCAGTTCTTC
CDR3 protein: CASSQVTGYNEQFF

J gene: TRBJ2-2
V gene: TRBV27
clone size: NA
D gene: TRBD2
CDR3 length: 19
CDR3 DNA: TGTGCCAGCAGTTTATATGGTGGGCTAGCGGGAGTGCGGACCGGGGAGCTGTTTTTT
CDR3 protein: CASSLYGGLAGVRTGELFF

J gene: TRBJ1-1
V gene: TRBV2
clone size: NA
D gene: TRBD1
CDR3 length: 14
CDR3 DNA: TGTGCCAGCAGGAGGACAGGGTCGTGGACTGAAGCTTTCTTT
CDR3 protein: CASRRTGSWTEAFF

J gene: TRBJ2-2
V gene: TRBV2
clone size: few
D gene: NA
CDR3 length: 15
CDR3 DNA: TGTGCCAGCAGTGGACTAGTGGGGGTAGGAGGGGAGCTGTTTTTT
CDR3 protein: CASSGLVGVGGELFF

J gene: TRBJ2-1
V gene: TRBV10-3
clone size: NA
D gene: TRBD2
CDR3 length: 18
CDR3 DNA: TGTGCCATCAGTGAGTTAGTGAATAGCGGGAGAGCCTACAATGAGCAGTTCTTC
CDR3 protein: CAISELVNSGRAYNEQFF

J gene: TRBJ2-7
V gene: TRBV6-6
clone size: NA
D gene: TRBD1
CDR3 length: 14
CDR3 DNA: TGTGCCAGCAGTGCCGGGACAGGGCTGTACGAGCAGTACTTC
CDR3 protein: CASSAGTGLYEQYF

J gene: TRBJ2-7
V gene: TRBV27
clone size: NA
D gene: NA
CDR3 length: 13
CDR3 DNA: TGTGCCAGCAGTTTCCGAGGCTCCTACGAGCAGTACTTC
CDR3 protein: CASSFRGSYEQYF